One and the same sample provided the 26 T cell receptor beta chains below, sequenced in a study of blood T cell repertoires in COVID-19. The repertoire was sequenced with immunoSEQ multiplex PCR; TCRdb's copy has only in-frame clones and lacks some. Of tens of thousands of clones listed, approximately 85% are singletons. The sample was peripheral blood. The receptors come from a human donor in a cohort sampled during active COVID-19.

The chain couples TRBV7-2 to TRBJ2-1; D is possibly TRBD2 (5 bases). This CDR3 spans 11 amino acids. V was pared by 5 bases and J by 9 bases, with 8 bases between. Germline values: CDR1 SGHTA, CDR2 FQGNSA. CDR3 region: CASSNAGEQFF. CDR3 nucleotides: TGTGCCAGCAGCAACGCGGGTGAGCAGTTCTTC.

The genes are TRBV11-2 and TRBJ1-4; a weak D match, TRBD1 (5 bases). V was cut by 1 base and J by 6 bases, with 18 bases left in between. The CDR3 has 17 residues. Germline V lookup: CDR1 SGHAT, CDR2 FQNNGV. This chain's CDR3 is CASSLAGNQLVDEKLFF. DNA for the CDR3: TGTGCCAGCAGCTTAGCAGGGAATCAGTTGGTTGATGAAAAACTGTTTTTT. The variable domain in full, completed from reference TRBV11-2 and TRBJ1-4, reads EAGVAQSPRYKIIEKRQSVAFWCNPISGHATLYWYQQILGQGPKLLIQFQNNGVVDDSQLPKDRFSAERLKGVDSTLKIQPAKLEDSAVYLCASSLAGNQLVDEKLFFGSGTQLSVL.

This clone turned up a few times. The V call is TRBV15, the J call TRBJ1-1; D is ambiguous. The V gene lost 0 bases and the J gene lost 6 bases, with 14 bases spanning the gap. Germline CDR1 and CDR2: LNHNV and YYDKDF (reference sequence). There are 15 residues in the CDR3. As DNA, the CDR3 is TGTGCCACCAGCAGAGAGAATGTGGAGAAGGCTGAAGCTTTCTTT. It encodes CATSRENVEKAEAFF.

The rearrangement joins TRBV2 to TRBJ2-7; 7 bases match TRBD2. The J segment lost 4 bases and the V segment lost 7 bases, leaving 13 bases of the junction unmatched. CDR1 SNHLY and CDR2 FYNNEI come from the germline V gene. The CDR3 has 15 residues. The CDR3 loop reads CASKWGEGFVYEQYF. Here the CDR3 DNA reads TGTGCCAGCAAGTGGGGGGAGGGGTTCGTTTACGAGCAGTACTTC. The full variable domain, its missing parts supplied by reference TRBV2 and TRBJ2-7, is EPEVTQTPSHQVTQMGQEVILRCVPISNHLYFYWYRQILGQKVEFLVSFYNNEISEKSEIFDDQFSVERPDGSNFTLKIRSTKLEDSAMYFCASKWGEGFVYEQYFGPGTRLTVT.

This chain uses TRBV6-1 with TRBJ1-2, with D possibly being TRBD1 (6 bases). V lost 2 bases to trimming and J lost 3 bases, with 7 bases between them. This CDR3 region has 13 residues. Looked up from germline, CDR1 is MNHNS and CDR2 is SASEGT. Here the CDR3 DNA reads TGTGCCAGCAGTGAAAACAGGGACTATGGCTACACCTTC. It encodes CASSENRDYGYTF.

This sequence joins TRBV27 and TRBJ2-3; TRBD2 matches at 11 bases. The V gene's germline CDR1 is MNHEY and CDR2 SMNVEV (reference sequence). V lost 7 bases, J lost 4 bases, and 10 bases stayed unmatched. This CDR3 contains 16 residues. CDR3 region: CASKPLGTSGSDTQYF. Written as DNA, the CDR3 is TGTGCCAGCAAACCCTTGGGGACTAGCGGATCAGATACGCAGTATTTT.

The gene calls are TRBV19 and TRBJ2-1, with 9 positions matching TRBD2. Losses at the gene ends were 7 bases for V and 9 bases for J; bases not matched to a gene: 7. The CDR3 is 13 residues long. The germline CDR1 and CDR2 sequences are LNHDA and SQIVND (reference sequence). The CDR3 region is CASTLTSGSEQFF. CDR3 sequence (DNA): TGTGCCAGTACTCTGACTAGCGGTAGTGAGCAGTTCTTC.

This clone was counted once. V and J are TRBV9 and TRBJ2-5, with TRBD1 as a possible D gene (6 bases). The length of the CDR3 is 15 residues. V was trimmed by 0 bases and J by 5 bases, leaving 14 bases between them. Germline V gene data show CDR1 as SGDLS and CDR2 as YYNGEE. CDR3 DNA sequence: TGTGCCAGCAGCGTAGGGGCAGGGGCAAGGGAGACCCAGTACTTC. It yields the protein CASSVGAGARETQYF.

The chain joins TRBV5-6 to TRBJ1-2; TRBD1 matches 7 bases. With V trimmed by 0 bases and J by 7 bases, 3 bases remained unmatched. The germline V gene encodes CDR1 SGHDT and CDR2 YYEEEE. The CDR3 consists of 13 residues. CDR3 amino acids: CASSLDRGFGYTF. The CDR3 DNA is TGTGCCAGCAGCTTGGACAGGGGATTTGGCTACACCTTC. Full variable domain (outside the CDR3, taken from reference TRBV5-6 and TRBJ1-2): DAGVTQSPTHLIKTRGQQVTLRCSPKSGHDTVSWYQQALGQGPQFIFQYYEEEERQRGNFPDRFSGHQFPNYSSELNVNALLLGDSALYLCASSLDRGFGYTFGSGTRLTVV.

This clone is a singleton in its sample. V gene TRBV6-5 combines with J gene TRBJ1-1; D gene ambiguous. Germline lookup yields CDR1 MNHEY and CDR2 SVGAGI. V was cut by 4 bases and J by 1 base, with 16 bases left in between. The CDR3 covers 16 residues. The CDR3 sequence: CASSSAAGTGNTEAFF. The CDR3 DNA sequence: TGTGCCAGCAGTTCCGCGGCCGGCACGGGGAACACTGAAGCTTTCTTT.

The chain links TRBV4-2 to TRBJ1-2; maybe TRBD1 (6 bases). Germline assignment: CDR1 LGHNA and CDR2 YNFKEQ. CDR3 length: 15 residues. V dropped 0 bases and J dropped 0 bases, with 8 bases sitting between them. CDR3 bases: TGTGCCAGCAGCCAAGATCAGGGGACTAACTATGGCTACACCTTC. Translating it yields CASSQDQGTNYGYTF.

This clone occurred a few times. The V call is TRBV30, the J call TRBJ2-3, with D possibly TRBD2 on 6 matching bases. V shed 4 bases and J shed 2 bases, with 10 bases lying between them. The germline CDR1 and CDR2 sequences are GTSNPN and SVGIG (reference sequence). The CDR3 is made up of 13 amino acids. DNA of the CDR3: TGTGCCTGGACCCAGCGGGTCACAGATACGCAGTATTTT. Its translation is CAWTQRVTDTQYF.

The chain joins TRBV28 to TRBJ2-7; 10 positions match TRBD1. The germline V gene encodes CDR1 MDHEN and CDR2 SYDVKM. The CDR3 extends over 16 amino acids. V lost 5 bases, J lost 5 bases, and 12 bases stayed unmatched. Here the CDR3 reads CASSTPGQGSIDEQYF. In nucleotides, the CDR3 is TGTGCCAGCAGTACCCCGGGACAGGGGTCGATCGACGAGCAGTACTTC.

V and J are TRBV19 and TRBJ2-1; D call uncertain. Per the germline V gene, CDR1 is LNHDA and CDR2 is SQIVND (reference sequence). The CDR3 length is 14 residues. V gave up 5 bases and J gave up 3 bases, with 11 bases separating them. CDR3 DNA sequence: TGTGCCAGTAGTTATAGAGGTCTCTACAATGAGCAGTTCTTC. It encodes CASSYRGLYNEQFF.

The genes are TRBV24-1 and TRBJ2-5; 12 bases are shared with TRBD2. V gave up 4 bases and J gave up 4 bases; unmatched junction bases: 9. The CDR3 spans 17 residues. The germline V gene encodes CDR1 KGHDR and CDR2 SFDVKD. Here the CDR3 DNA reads TGTGCCACCAGTGAACCCGGACTAGCGGGGATTGGAGAGACCCAGTACTTC. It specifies CATSEPGLAGIGETQYF.

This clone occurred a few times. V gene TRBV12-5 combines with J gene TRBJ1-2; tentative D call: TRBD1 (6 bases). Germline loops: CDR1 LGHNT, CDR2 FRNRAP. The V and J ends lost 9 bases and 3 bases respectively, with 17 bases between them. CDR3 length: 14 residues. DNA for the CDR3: TGTGCTAGCCTCCGGGACACCACTCACTATGGCTACACCTTC. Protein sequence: CASLRDTTHYGYTF.

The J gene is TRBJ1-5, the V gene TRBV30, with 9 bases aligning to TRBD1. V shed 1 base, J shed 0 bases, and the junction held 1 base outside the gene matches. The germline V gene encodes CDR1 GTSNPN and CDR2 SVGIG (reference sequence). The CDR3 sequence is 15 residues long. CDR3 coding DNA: TGTGCCTGGAGTGAGGGACAGGGTAGCAATCAGCCCCAGCATTTT. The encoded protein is CAWSEGQGSNQPQHF.

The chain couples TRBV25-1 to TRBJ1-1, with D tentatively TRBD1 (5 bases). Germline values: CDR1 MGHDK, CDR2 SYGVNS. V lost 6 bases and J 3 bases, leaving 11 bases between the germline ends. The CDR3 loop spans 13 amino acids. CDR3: CASRSTGDTEAFF. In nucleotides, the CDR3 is TGTGCCAGCAGGAGTACAGGAGACACTGAAGCTTTCTTT.

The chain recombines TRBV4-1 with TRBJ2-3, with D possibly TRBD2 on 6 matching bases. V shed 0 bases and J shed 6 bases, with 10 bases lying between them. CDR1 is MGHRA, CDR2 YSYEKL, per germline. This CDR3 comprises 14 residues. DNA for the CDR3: TGCGCCAGCAGCCAAGAGCGGGGTGGCGATACGCAGTATTTT. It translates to CASSQERGGDTQYF.

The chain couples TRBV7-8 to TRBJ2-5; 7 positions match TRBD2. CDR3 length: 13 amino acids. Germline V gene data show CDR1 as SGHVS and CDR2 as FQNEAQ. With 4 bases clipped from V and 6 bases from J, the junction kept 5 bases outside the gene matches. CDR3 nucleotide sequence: TGTGCCAGCAGCTCCACTAGCGCACAGACCCAGTACTTC. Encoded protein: CASSSTSAQTQYF.

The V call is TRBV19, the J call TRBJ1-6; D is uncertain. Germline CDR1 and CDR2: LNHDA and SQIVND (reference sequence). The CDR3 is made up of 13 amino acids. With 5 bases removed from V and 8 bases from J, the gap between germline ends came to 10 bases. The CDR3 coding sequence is TGTGCCAGTAGTTCCGCCCGGGATTCACCCCTCCACTTT. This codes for CASSSARDSPLHF.

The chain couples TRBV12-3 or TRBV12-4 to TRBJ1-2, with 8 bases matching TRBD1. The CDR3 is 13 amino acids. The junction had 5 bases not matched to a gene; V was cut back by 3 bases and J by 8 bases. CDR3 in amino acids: CASSFTGGLGYTF. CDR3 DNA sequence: TGTGCCAGCAGTTTCACAGGGGGTTTAGGCTACACCTTC.

CDR3 bases: TGTGCCAGCAGCTTAGGAGGACAGGGCTCCCACACTGAAGCTTTCTTT. Translated: CASSLGGQGSHTEAFF. The genes are TRBV11-2 and TRBJ1-1; 8 bases fit TRBD1. After removal of 1 base from V and 3 bases from J, the junction contained 7 bases not matched to a gene. Germline values: CDR1 SGHAT, CDR2 FQNNGV. The CDR3 covers 16 residues.

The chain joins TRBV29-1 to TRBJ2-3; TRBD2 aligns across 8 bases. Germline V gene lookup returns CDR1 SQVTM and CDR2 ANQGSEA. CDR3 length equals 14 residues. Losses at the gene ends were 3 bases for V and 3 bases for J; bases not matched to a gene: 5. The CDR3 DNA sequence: TGCAGCGTTGATACTAGCGGACTGACAGATACGCAGTATTTT. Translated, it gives CSVDTSGLTDTQYF.

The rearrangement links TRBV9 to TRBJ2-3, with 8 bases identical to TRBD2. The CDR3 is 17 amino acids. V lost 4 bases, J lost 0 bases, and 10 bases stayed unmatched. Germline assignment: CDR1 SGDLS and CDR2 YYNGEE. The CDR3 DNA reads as TGTGCCAGCAGCCCCCGGGGGGGGACTCCTAGCACAGATACGCAGTATTTT. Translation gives CASSPRGGTPSTDTQYF. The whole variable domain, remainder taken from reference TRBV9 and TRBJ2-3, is DSGVTQTPKHLITATGQRVTLRCSPRSGDLSVYWYQQSLDQGLQFLIQYYNGEERAKGNILERFSAQQFPDLHSELNLSSLELGDSALYFCASSPRGGTPSTDTQYFGPGTRLTVL.

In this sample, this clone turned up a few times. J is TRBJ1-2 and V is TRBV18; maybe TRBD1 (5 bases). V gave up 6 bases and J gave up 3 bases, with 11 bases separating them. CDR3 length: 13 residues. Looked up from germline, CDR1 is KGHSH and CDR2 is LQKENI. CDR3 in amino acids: CASSPGGDYGYTF. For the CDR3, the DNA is TGTGCCAGCTCGCCGGGGGGAGACTATGGCTACACCTTC.